This T cell receptor beta chain was captured by sequencing in a study of T cell responses to AZD1222 COVID-19 vaccine. The protocol was immunoSEQ multiplex PCR, while the TCRdb copy is restricted to in-frame clones and leaves out a portion. This table has some 150,000 clones, about 85% appearing once. Findings and caveats of the study: The study sampled repertoires only after the peak T cell response. Baseline seropositivity occurred in only a handful of AZD1222 recipients.

Germline V gene lookup returns CDR1 LGHNA and CDR2 YNFKEQ. The CDR3 covers 16 residues. Trimming removed 2 bases from V and 2 bases from J; junction bases left unmatched: 2. About this clone: The antigen remains unidentified.

The source is an adult who had recovered from COVID-19. The source was peripheral blood, collected after recovery from COVID-19. The chain employs TRBV4-2 and TRBJ2-1; 11 bases are a match to TRBD2. CDR3: CASSQLLAGAYNEQFF. The CDR3 nucleotides read TGTGCCAGCAGCCAACTACTAGCGGGGGCCTACAATGAGCAGTTCTTC.